This T cell receptor (beta chain) was recovered during a study of patients and donors after allogeneic stem cell transplantation. From the RT-PCR reads, TCRdb called clonotypes with MiXCR, one entry per CDR3 protein. Found here are more than 850,000 distinct CDR3 sequences, under 20% of them singletons; the top ten hold 5.5% to 6.5%. The V end was cut by 6 bases, the J end by 3 bases, with 6 bases between. Germline assignment: CDR1 SNHLY and CDR2 FYNNEI. The CDR3 is 11 residues long. This clonotype has only a few counts. This chain links TRBV2 with TRBJ2-7; D is unresolved. Sequencing was done on a sample of blood, either unsorted or a sorted T cell fraction (not recorded which). The TCR comes from a human donor who was either an allogeneic HSCT recipient or a stem cell or donor lymphocyte infusion donor (not recorded which). It is not recorded whose cells these are; they may come from a transplant donor. CDR3 amino acids: CASREFYEQYF. The CDR3 DNA follows: TGTGCCAGCAGGGAGTTCTACGAGCAGTACTTC.